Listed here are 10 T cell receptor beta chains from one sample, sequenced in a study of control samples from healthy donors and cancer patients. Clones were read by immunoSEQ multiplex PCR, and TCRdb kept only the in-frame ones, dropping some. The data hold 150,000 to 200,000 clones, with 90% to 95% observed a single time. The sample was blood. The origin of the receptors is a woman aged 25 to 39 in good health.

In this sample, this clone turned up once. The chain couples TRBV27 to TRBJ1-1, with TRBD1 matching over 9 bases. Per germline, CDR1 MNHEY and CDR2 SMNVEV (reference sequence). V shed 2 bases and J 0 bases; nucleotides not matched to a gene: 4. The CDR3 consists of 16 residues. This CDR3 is CASSLGTGRLNTEAFF. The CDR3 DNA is TGTGCCAGCAGTTTAGGGACAGGGAGGTTGAACACTGAAGCTTTCTTT.

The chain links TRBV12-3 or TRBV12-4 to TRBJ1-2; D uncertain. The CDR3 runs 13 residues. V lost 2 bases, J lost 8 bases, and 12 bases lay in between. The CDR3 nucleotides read TGTGCCAGCAGTTTACGAGGTGTGCGGGGCTACACCTTC. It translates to CASSLRGVRGYTF.

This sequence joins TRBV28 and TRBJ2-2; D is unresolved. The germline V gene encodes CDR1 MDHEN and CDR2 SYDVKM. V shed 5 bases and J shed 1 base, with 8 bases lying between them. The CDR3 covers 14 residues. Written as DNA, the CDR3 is TGTGCCAGCAGTATCAAGGTGAACACCGGGGAGCTGTTTTTT. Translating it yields CASSIKVNTGELFF.

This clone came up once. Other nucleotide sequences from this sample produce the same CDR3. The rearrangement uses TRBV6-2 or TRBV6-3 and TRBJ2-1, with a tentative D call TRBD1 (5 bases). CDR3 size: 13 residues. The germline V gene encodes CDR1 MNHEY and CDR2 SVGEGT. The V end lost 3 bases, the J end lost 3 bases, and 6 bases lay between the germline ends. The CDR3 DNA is TGTGCCAGCAGTTATCAGGGCTACAATGAGCAGTTCTTC. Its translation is CASSYQGYNEQFF.

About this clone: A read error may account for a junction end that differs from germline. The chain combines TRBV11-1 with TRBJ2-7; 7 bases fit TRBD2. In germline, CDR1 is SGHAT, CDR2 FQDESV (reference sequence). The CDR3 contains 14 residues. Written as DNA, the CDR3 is TGTGTCAGCAGCCCCGGGACTACGAACTACGAGCAGTACTTC. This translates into CVSSPGTTNYEQYF. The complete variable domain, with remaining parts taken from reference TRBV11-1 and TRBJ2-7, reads EAEVAQSPRYKITEKSQAVAFWCDPISGHATLYWYRQILGQGPELLVQFQDESVVDDSQLPKDRFSAERLKGVDSTLKIQPAELGDSAMYLCVSSPGTTNYEQYFGPGTRLTVT.

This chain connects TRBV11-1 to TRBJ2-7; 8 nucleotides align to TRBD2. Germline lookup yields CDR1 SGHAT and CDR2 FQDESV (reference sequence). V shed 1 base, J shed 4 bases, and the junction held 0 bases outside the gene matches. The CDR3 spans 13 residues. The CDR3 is CASSLGLAYEQYF. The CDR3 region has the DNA TGTGCCAGCAGCTTAGGACTAGCGTACGAGCAGTACTTC.

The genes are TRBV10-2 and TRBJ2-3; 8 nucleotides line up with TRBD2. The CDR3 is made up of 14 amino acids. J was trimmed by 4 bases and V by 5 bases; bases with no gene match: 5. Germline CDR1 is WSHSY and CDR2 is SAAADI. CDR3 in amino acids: CASSRSGGADTQYF. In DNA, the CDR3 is TGCGCCAGCAGTCGGAGCGGGGGCGCAGATACGCAGTATTTT.

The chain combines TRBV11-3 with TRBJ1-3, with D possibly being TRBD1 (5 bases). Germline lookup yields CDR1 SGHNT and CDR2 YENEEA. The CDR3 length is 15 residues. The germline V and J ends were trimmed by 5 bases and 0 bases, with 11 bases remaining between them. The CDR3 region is CASSTRQLSGNTIYF. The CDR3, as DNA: TGTGCCAGCAGCACAAGACAGCTCTCTGGAAACACCATATATTTT.

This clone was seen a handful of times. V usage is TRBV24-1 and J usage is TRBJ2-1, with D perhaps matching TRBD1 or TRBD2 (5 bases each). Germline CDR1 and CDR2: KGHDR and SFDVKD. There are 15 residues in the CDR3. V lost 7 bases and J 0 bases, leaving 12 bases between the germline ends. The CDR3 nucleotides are TGTGCCACCAGCCGCCCAGGGAGCTCCTACAATGAGCAGTTCTTC. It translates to CATSRPGSSYNEQFF.

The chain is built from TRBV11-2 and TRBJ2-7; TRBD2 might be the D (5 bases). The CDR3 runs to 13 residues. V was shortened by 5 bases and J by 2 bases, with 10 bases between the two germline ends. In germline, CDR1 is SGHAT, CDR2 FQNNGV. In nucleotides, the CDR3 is TGTGCCAGCAGCCGGACTGTTACCTACGAGCAGTACTTC. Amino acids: CASSRTVTYEQYF.